The 29 T cell receptor beta chains presented below share a single source sample, sequenced in a study of OX40 agonist ivuxolimab in advanced cancers. Receptor amplification or capture employed the immunoSEQ multiplex PCR assay. Held by TCRdb, this immuneACCESS table contains in-frame sequences only and omits some clones. Under half of the omission traces to an unresolved V gene where checked; the cause of the rest is unknown. Within this sample are 50,000 to 70,000 clones, with around four fifths of them counted one time only. The leading ten clones occupy approximately 2.8% of the sample. Sequences were derived from CD4+ or CD8+ T cells sorted from blood, sampled in a trial of the OX40 agonist ivuxolimab. The receptors stem from an adult with an advanced solid tumor such as melanoma, head and neck, liver or kidney cancer.

This clone has a handful of counts. V usage is TRBV2 and J usage is TRBJ1-1, with D maybe TRBD1 (5 bases). Germline V gene lookup returns CDR1 SNHLY and CDR2 FYNNEI. The CDR3 is 14 amino acids. V was pared by 6 bases and J by 4 bases, with 15 bases between. The CDR3 here is CASRTQAQGTEAFF. For the CDR3, the DNA is TGTGCCAGCAGAACACAGGCCCAGGGCACTGAAGCTTTCTTT.

The chain combines TRBV7-2 with TRBJ1-2; D is undetermined. This CDR3 contains 14 residues. The V gene lost 5 bases and the J gene lost 3 bases, with 13 bases spanning the gap. Germline CDR1 SGHTA, CDR2 FQGNSA. In DNA, the CDR3 is TGTGCCAGCAGCCCCCACTCGACCGACTATGGCTACACCTTC. Its translation is CASSPHSTDYGYTF.

The V gene is TRBV5-4, the J gene TRBJ2-3, with D unresolved. This CDR3 region has 14 residues. Germline CDR1 SGHNT, CDR2 YYREEE (reference sequence). Deletions cut 4 bases from V and 2 bases from J, with 11 bases between. The CDR3 loop reads CASSPGSFTDTQYF. The CDR3, as DNA: TGTGCCAGCAGCCCCGGCAGCTTCACAGATACGCAGTATTTT.

The chain links TRBV5-5 to TRBJ2-3; D remains ambiguous. The V gene lost 0 bases and the J gene lost 0 bases, with 8 bases spanning the gap. This CDR3 is built from 15 residues. Looked up from germline, CDR1 is SGHKS and CDR2 is YYEKEE (reference sequence). The CDR3 loop reads CASSLGGGSTDTQYF. CDR3 nucleotides: TGTGCCAGCAGCTTGGGGGGTGGTAGCACAGATACGCAGTATTTT.

This chain connects TRBV19 to TRBJ1-2; D gene unclear. Looked up from germline, CDR1 is LNHDA and CDR2 is SQIVND (reference sequence). This CDR3 has 14 residues. The V gene lost 2 bases and the J gene lost 5 bases, with 12 bases spanning the gap. This CDR3 reads CASSIITDSYGYTF. CDR3 DNA: TGTGCCAGTAGTATAATTACGGATTCGTATGGCTACACCTTC.

The CDR3 nucleotides are TGTGCCAGCGGTAGAACTAGTTTTGGGGCCAACGTCCTGACTTTC. Residues: CASGRTSFGANVLTF. The chain uses TRBV11-3 and TRBJ2-6, with D possibly being TRBD2 (5 bases). Trimming stripped 8 bases from V and 3 bases from J, with 14 bases between. The CDR3 contains 15 residues. In germline, CDR1 is SGHNT, CDR2 YENEEA. The full variable domain, completed using reference TRBV11-3 and TRBJ2-6, is EAGVVQSPRYKIIEKKQPVAFWCNPISGHNTLYWYLQNLGQGPELLIRYENEEAVDDSQLPKDRFSAERLKGVDSTLKIQPAELGDSAVYLCASGRTSFGANVLTFGAGSRLTVL.

This chain uses TRBV18 with TRBJ2-6, with D possibly TRBD1 on 6 matching bases. CDR1 and CDR2 (germline): KGHSH, LQKENI. This CDR3 spans 17 amino acids. The V gene lost 0 bases and the J gene lost 0 bases, with 9 bases spanning the gap. This chain's CDR3 is CASSPPDSLSGANVLTF. CDR3 bases: TGTGCCAGCTCACCACCGGACAGTCTCTCTGGGGCCAACGTCCTGACTTTC.

In nucleotides, the CDR3 is TGTGCCAGCCAGGGACTAGCGGGGGTACTGAGAGGAGAGACCCAGTACTTC. Translated, it gives CASQGLAGVLRGETQYF. This sequence joins TRBV28 and TRBJ2-5; 14 bases agree with TRBD2. In germline, CDR1 is MDHEN, CDR2 SYDVKM. The CDR3 is 17 amino acids. The trim removed 8 bases at V and 4 bases at J, leaving 12 bases unmatched. The full variable domain, with the rest looked up from reference TRBV28 and TRBJ2-5, is DVKVTQSSRYLVKRTGEKVFLECVQDMDHENMFWYRQDPGLGLRLIYFSYDVKMKEKGDIPEGYSVSREKKERFSLILESASTNQTSMYLCASQGLAGVLRGETQYFGPGTRLLVL.

This chain connects TRBV6-6 to TRBJ1-2; D not certain. With 7 bases removed from V and 0 bases from J, the gap between germline ends came to 9 bases. CDR1 and CDR2 (germline): MNHNY, SVGAGI (reference sequence). This CDR3 is 13 amino acids long. CDR3 sequence: CASTSGSNYGYTF. As DNA, the CDR3 is TGTGCCAGCACCTCCGGGTCTAACTATGGCTACACCTTC.

The chain combines TRBV5-4 with TRBJ1-4, with 9 bases that match TRBD1. V shed 4 bases and J 6 bases; nucleotides not matched to a gene: 7. The CDR3 sequence is 15 residues long. CDR1 and CDR2 (germline): SGHNT, YYREEE (reference sequence). CDR3 amino acids: CASSEGQGNDEKLFF. CDR3 in DNA: TGTGCCAGCAGCGAGGGACAGGGTAACGATGAAAAACTGTTTTTT.

The J gene is TRBJ1-4, the V gene TRBV25-1, with 9 bases fitting TRBD1. The CDR3 has 17 amino acids. Germline V lookup: CDR1 MGHDK, CDR2 SYGVNS. V shed 3 bases, J shed 0 bases, and the junction held 5 bases outside the gene matches. The CDR3 sequence is CASSDGQGLATNEKLFF. DNA of the CDR3: TGTGCCAGCAGTGACGGACAGGGGCTTGCAACTAATGAAAAACTGTTTTTT.

The chain is built from TRBV4-3 and TRBJ2-3, with D hard to call. CDR1 and CDR2 (germline): LGHNA, YSLEER. The ends were cut back, 0 bases at V and 0 bases at J, with 7 bases in the middle. This CDR3 region has 15 residues. This CDR3 is CASSQELASTDTQYF. The CDR3 DNA reads as TGCGCCAGCAGCCAAGAGTTAGCTAGCACAGATACGCAGTATTTT.

The chain uses TRBV7-2 and TRBJ2-1, with D perhaps matching TRBD1 or TRBD2 (6 bases each). CDR1 is SGHTA and CDR2 is FQGNSA in the germline V gene. The CDR3 extends over 13 amino acids. The germline V and J ends were trimmed by 4 bases and 5 bases, with 9 bases remaining between them. The CDR3 loop is CASSYRGDNEQFF. CDR3 DNA sequence: TGTGCCAGCAGCTATAGGGGGGACAATGAGCAGTTCTTC.

The chain carries TRBV27 and TRBJ1-2; TRBD1 is a possible D gene (6 bases). The V end was cut by 6 bases, the J end by 5 bases, with 13 bases between. Looked up from germline, CDR1 is MNHEY and CDR2 is SMNVEV (reference sequence). The CDR3 runs to 13 residues. CDR3 bases: TGTGCCAGCAGACCGACCGACAGGTATGGCTACACCTTC. Its translation is CASRPTDRYGYTF.

This clone was observed a single time. This rearrangement joins TRBV10-3 to TRBJ2-7, with D possibly matching TRBD1 (7 bases). CDR3 size: 14 residues. V shed 2 bases and J shed 5 bases, with 13 bases lying between them. The germline gives CDR1 ENHRY, CDR2 SYGVKD. The chain's CDR3 is CAISERQGGDEQYF. In DNA form, the CDR3 reads TGTGCCATCAGTGAGAGGCAGGGGGGCGACGAGCAGTACTTC.

The chain has TRBV7-2 and TRBJ1-6; the D is unclear. Per the germline V gene, CDR1 is SGHTA and CDR2 is FQGNSA. The V gene lost 5 bases and the J gene lost 8 bases, with 16 bases spanning the gap. The CDR3 spans 15 residues. CDR3: CASSTGSGIHSPLHF. In nucleotides, the CDR3 is TGTGCCAGCAGCACCGGATCCGGGATTCATTCACCCCTCCACTTT.

For the CDR3, the DNA is TGTGCCAGCAGTTTAGAGACAGCCTATGGCTACACCTTC. It is translated as CASSLETAYGYTF. The chain joins TRBV28 to TRBJ1-2; a possible D gene is TRBD1 (5 bases). Germline CDR1 is MDHEN and CDR2 is SYDVKM. V shed 2 bases and J shed 4 bases, with 8 bases lying between them. The CDR3 spans 13 residues.

The V gene is TRBV6-5, the J gene TRBJ1-6; tentative D call: TRBD1 (6 bases). V lost 5 bases and J 8 bases, leaving 13 bases between the germline ends. Germline lookup yields CDR1 MNHEY and CDR2 SVGAGI. The CDR3 contains 14 residues. This CDR3 reads CASSSRPGDSPLHF. The CDR3 DNA reads TGTGCCAGCAGTAGCCGGCCAGGGGATTCACCCCTCCACTTT.

The V call is TRBV23-1, the J call TRBJ1-1, with a possible D match to TRBD1 (6 bases). TRBV23-1 is an open reading frame whose function is uncertain. V was shortened by 2 bases and J by 2 bases, with 12 bases between the two germline ends. This CDR3 is 15 amino acids long. CDR3 sequence: CASSQPGHPNTEAFF. CDR3 sequence (DNA): TGCGCCAGCAGTCAACCGGGACACCCTAACACTGAAGCTTTCTTT.

The chain employs TRBV10-3 and TRBJ2-3; D not certain. V was clipped by 0 bases and J by 0 bases, with 4 bases between them. The CDR3 spans 14 residues. Germline CDR1 is ENHRY and CDR2 is SYGVKD. The DNA for the CDR3 is TGTGCCATCAGTGAGTCGTCTAGCACAGATACGCAGTATTTT. This sequence encodes CAISESSSTDTQYF.

The genes are TRBV4-1 and TRBJ2-7; 11 nucleotides line up with TRBD1. Trimming removed 1 base from V and 0 bases from J; junction bases left unmatched: 5. CDR1 and CDR2 from the germline V gene are MGHRA and YSYEKL. This CDR3 is 17 amino acids long. CDR3 residues: CASSQGWGQGVSYEQYF. The DNA of the CDR3 is TGCGCCAGCAGCCAAGGGTGGGGACAGGGGGTCTCCTACGAGCAGTACTTC.

The V gene is TRBV5-4, the J gene TRBJ1-5; D is ambiguous. The germline V gene has CDR1 SGHNT and CDR2 YYREEE (reference sequence). Trimming left V 4 bases short and J 2 bases short, with 10 bases between. This CDR3 comprises 14 residues. The CDR3 is CASSPGGGNQPQHF. In DNA form, the CDR3 reads TGTGCCAGCAGCCCCGGTGGGGGCAATCAGCCCCAGCATTTT.

The chain links TRBV7-9 to TRBJ2-1; 12 bases match TRBD2. The CDR3 length is 18 residues. J lost 0 bases, V lost 6 bases, and 9 bases had no gene match. The germline gives CDR1 SEHNR, CDR2 FQNEAQ (reference sequence). CDR3 DNA sequence: TGTGCCAGCAGTGGACTAGCGGGATACCAGAGCTCCTACAATGAGCAGTTCTTC. Translation: CASSGLAGYQSSYNEQFF.

This chain uses TRBV11-3 with TRBJ2-7; 13 positions match TRBD2. In germline, CDR1 is SGHNT, CDR2 YENEEA. V lost 5 bases to trimming and J lost 3 bases; unmatched junction nucleotides: 4. The CDR3 is 15 amino acids. In nucleotides, the CDR3 is TGTGCCAGCAGCGCCCGGACTAGCGGGAGCTACGAGCAGTACTTC. It specifies CASSARTSGSYEQYF.

V usage is TRBV5-6 and J usage is TRBJ2-3; D ambiguous. The CDR3 spans 14 residues. The germline CDR1 and CDR2 sequences are SGHDT and YYEEEE. Trimming pared 2 bases from V and 3 bases from J, leaving 10 bases between. This CDR3 reads CASSFSASTDTQYF. For the CDR3, the DNA is TGTGCCAGCAGCTTTTCTGCGTCGACAGATACGCAGTATTTT.

The chain recombines TRBV27 with TRBJ1-6; D may be TRBD1 (5 bases). CDR1 MNHEY and CDR2 SMNVEV come from the germline V gene (reference sequence). V lost 3 bases, J lost 13 bases, and 10 bases lay in between. The CDR3 has 12 residues. CDR3 in amino acids: CASSLFGGPLHF. CDR3 coding DNA: TGTGCCAGCAGTTTGTTCGGGGGGCCCCTCCACTTT.

Turning to this clone: The conserved closing phenylalanine or tryptophan is absent in this CDR3, likely reflecting a read error. This chain uses TRBV7-2 with TRBJ2-7; no clear D gene. Trimming pared 1 base from V and 4 bases from J, leaving 11 bases between. The CDR3 contains 14 residues. CDR1 SGHTA and CDR2 FQGNSA come from the germline V gene. The CDR3 region is CASSLDANLYEQYL. DNA of the CDR3: TGTGCCAGCAGCTTAGATGCCAATTTATACGAGCAGTACCTC.

The genes are TRBV29-1 and TRBJ2-1, with D possibly TRBD1 on 5 matching bases. The CDR3 length is 13 residues. Deletions cut 4 bases from V and 4 bases from J, with 11 bases between. The germline V gene has CDR1 SQVTM and CDR2 ANQGSEA. CDR3: CSVAGSGYNEQFF. The CDR3 DNA reads TGCAGCGTTGCAGGGTCAGGATACAATGAGCAGTTCTTC.

The rearrangement joins TRBV6-6 to TRBJ2-6; D perhaps matches TRBD1 (6 bases). Germline loops: CDR1 MNHNY, CDR2 SVGAGI (reference sequence). The CDR3 totals 16 residues. Trimming stripped 8 bases from V and 0 bases from J, with 14 bases between. The CDR3 sequence is CASYRQASSGANVLTF. The CDR3 DNA reads as TGTGCCAGCTATCGACAGGCTAGCTCTGGGGCCAACGTCCTGACTTTC.